This T cell receptor (beta chain) comes out of a study of cytomegalovirus exposure and HLA in healthy donors. It was with 60 Vbeta and 13 Jbeta primers that the PCR ran. The protocol was immunoSEQ multiplex PCR, while the TCRdb copy is restricted to in-frame clones and leaves out a portion. The sample lists about 140,000 clones, more than 75% occurring once. This clonotype originated in a female donor in good health and CMV-seronegative. The sequencing input was PBMCs.

The CDR3 sequence: CASRTWGGQETQYF. The DNA of the CDR3 is TGTGCCAGCAGGACGTGGGGGGGCCAAGAGACCCAGTACTTC. The chain recombines TRBV28 with TRBJ2-5; 7 nucleotides line up with TRBD2. This CDR3 is built from 14 residues. Germline assignment: CDR1 MDHEN and CDR2 SYDVKM. V was pared by 6 bases and J by 1 base, with 5 bases of the junction left unmatched.